This record concerns one T cell receptor (beta chain) sequence. The antigen is not known. They ran version v3.0 of the immunoSEQ assay at survey level. Profiling relied on immunoSEQ multiplex PCR, and the TCRdb table lists in-frame clones only, not all of them. The sample contains 25,000 to 35,000 clones, just over 90% of which appear only once. V shed 3 bases, J shed 0 bases, and the junction held 9 bases outside the gene matches. The CDR3 consists of 17 residues. Germline CDR1 is SGDLS and CDR2 is YYNGEE. The sample comes from a study of long-term antiretroviral therapy in people with HIV. Turning to the study itself: A decade or so separates the oldest specimens from the later 2015 immediate-ART recommendation. Findings and limits, study-wide: Spans of CDR3 length were tighter for HIV repertoires than for controls.

V and J are TRBV9 and TRBJ2-3, with TRBD2 matching over 8 bases. The sample consisted of unsorted PBMCs, taken 3.1 years after starting antiretroviral therapy. The source is a man aged 18 to 29 with HIV. The CDR3 nucleotides are TGTGCCAGCAGCGGAGCCCCACCGGGGGGGAGCACAGATACGCAGTATTTT. Protein product: CASSGAPPGGSTDTQYF.